This T cell receptor (beta chain) was sequenced for a study of cytomegalovirus exposure and HLA in healthy donors (dated by TCRdb to 2016 to 2017). Describing the broader study: In an earlier analysis of 550 to 750 of the donors, less than 350 Gb of sequence data and some 120 million unique TCR beta sequences from 150 million to 200 million T cells were reported. An early release that covered about 640 HLA-typed donors contained about 300 gigabases of sequencing data and 70 million to 100 million unique TCR sequences. The study combined high-throughput TCR immunosequencing, statistical association of individual TCRs with disease status, and machine learning to predict cytomegalovirus infection status. Donor age, sex, ethnicity and CMV serostatus were compiled alongside the repertoire data. Typing coverage varied by locus: roughly 620-640 donors for A, B, C, DRB1 and DQB1; about 520 for DQA1; more than 600 for DPA1; approximately 490 for DPB1. The study aimed to test whether signatures of past pathogen exposure could be identified by cataloging public T cell receptors. A later analysis re-examined previously published TCR beta repertoires from 600 to 700 donors and added high-resolution HLA genotyping to investigate patterns of TCR occurrence. An earlier analysis of 587 of the donors used high-throughput TCR beta sequencing to judge whether each TCR beta V gene segment behaved as functional or pseudogenic. HLA typing included class I and class II loci at four-digit resolution. Along with the 666-subject first cohort, a separate validation cohort of 120 different subjects was used. Using immunosequencing, the study profiled T cell repertoires from 666 subjects and related those repertoires to cytomegalovirus serostatus. A later genetic analysis used genome-wide SNP genotypes for about three fifths of the roughly 700 donors, treating that subset as a discovery cohort. Rather than using new phenotypic data, the later analysis identified candidate immune exposures from TCR beta sequences and from how often those sequences occurred across donors. On average, 235,054 unique TCR beta nucleotide sequences were sequenced per donor among 350 to 400 genotyped donors of the cohort, with roughly 18% of those sequences being non-productive. Every discovery cohort repertoire had been produced on one sequencing platform. The genetic ancestry cluster associated with self-reported Caucasian donors included about 84% of the 350 to 500 genotyped donors. Five DR-DQ haplotypes were treated as single units for association and clustering because of strong linkage in the cohort.

For this chain, trimming is 4 bases at the V end and 10 bases at the J end, and the number of junction bases without a gene match is 8. Its CDR3 holds 15 amino acids, cysteine through phenylalanine. Here the CDR3 DNA is all that survives: 45 bases in frame from base 1. CDR1 is given as SGHAT and CDR2 as FQDESV, both from the germline V gene (reference sequence). The paper's findings and limits, for the study overall: Compared with the roughly 700-donor mean, donors in an Asian-associated ancestry cluster had fewer N-insertions in productive TCRs, according to a later genetic analysis. In a later analysis, several top co-occurrence clusters were reported to appear linked to parvovirus B19, influenza, CMV and Epstein-Barr virus. A later analysis found that HLA-associated TCR beta chains were more clonally expanded and had lower generation probabilities than equally common non-associated chains. The authors suggested that the approach could potentially be extended to other disease states and immunological phenotypes. Because the 87-base-pair reads could not distinguish some IMGT-functional V segments, including TRBV6-2 and TRBV6-3, those segments were excluded. Across donors, most TCR sequences were observed very rarely, whereas some public TCRs were present in many individuals. A further reported finding was that TCR beta sequences accurately predicted the HLA-A and HLA-B alleles for most subjects in the first cohort. The study listed over 150 TCR beta chains as associated with cytomegalovirus. Three of the identified cytomegalovirus-associated TCR beta chains were confirmed in vitro to be specific for cytomegalovirus antigens. Roughly uniform sequencing depth across donors was assumed in presence/absence analyses, although this assumption may not hold. Correlated functional status among segregating V segments might reflect linkage disequilibrium, but an unknown experimental factor could not be ruled out. A later analysis found that most CMV-associated TCR beta chains appeared HLA-restricted, with HLA associations seemingly driven largely by CMV exposure. In a later genetic analysis, a missense DCLRE1C variant was associated with V-gene and J-gene trimming of TCR beta chains, and the association was replicated in an independent cohort. CMV serostatus was the only immune exposure information available for the cohort. Because counts were too low, 15 to 20 rarely observed V segments, including chromosome 9 orphons, were excluded from the earlier analysis of roughly 580 of the donors. In an earlier analysis of some 640 of the donors, most TCR beta V segments were observed in productive rearrangements about 90% or about 30% of the time, broadly matching IMGT annotations. When HLA alleles, especially DR and DQ, strongly co-occurred, TCR associations were difficult to assign to individual alleles. A later analysis associated 16,951 TCR beta sequences with specific HLA alleles at a false discovery rate of 0.05. This cohort had only TCR beta chains sequenced, and the lack of alpha or paired-chain data limited which features could be detected. According to a later analysis, TCR association rates differed among HLA loci, with DRB1 alleles showing the most associated TCRs and HLA-C alleles showing the fewest. HLA typing was unavailable for some donors at each locus, so association tests used only the typed subset. In both the original and validation cohorts, the classifier was reported to diagnose cytomegalovirus status with high specificity and sensitivity. The sequencing pipeline was judged likely to have produced a cluster of highly shared sequence variants as a technical artifact.

The cohort consisted of 600 to 700 healthy bone marrow donors. All cohort members were sampled while nominally healthy, although unrecorded immune exposures were likely present. The donor tested CMV seronegative and was one of the 352 seronegative cohort members. Each donor provided a peripheral blood sample, and peripheral blood mononuclear cells were used for TCR beta sequencing. Genomic DNA was extracted from the blood cell samples with the Qiagen DNeasy Blood Extraction Kit. Receptors were amplified or captured by the immunoSEQ multiplex PCR assay. A mixture of 60 forward primers for TCR Vbeta segments and 13 reverse primers for TCR Jbeta segments was used in the multiplex PCR. The CDR3 region of rearranged TCR beta genes was amplified from genomic DNA by a multiplex PCR assay. On the Illumina HiSeq System, the amplified TCR beta libraries were sequenced as 87-base-pair reads. Regarding the original processing steps: In a later analysis, tens of millions of unique TCR beta chains were counted across the approximately 640 repertoires, and around 10 million of these chains were shared by at least two donors. A nearest-neighbor algorithm error-corrected the raw reads and collapsed the reads into unique sequences, merging closely related sequences to remove PCR and sequencing errors. V, D and J gene segments were assigned by aligning CDR3 sequences to IMGT reference sequences. Each retained sequence needed at least a six-nucleotide match to both a V gene segment and a J gene segment. A rearrangement was called productive if the CDR3 had no stop codons and remained in frame with V and J, and every other rearrangement was called non-productive. Following IMGT convention, CDR3 was defined as the stretch from the second conserved V-encoded cysteine to the conserved J-encoded phenylalanine. The earlier analysis of about 570 of the donors excluded any sequence lacking an unambiguous match to a single V gene segment. An earlier analysis of a few hundred of the donors called V segments functional above 56.7% productive rearrangements and segregating when the between-donor standard deviation exceeded 5%. To diagnose cytomegalovirus status from the catalog of TCR beta chain sequences, a statistical classification framework was built. In a later analysis, TCR nucleotide sequences were compared against IMGT/GENE-DB human TR gene sequences so that V and J genes could be assigned. Using the TCRdist pipeline, a later analysis assigned CDR3 sequences along with most-parsimonious VDJ recombination scenarios. In a later analysis, each TCR beta chain was defined by its CDR3 amino acid sequence together with its V-gene family, and reads without a unique V-gene family were excluded. As a way to deal with suspected cross-contamination and a sequencing artifact, a later analysis dropped 450 to 600 nucleotide sequences that were highly shared and had low generation probability. In a later analysis, a clonal expansion index was calculated for each public chain from normalized within-repertoire ranks of inferred template counts. Generation probabilities in a later analysis came from a VDJ recombination model fitted to out-of-frame rearrangements, and those results were checked against IGoR. In a later analysis, hypergeometric tests were used to score TCR-TCR, TCR-HLA and TCR-CMV co-occurrence, with a repertoire-size bias correction applied to TCR pairs. In a later analysis, false discovery rates were estimated by permuting HLA or CMV assignments 20 times. In a later analysis, co-occurring TCRs were grouped using DBSCAN, and TCRdist sequence similarity was added for clustering within HLA-allele-positive subsets. Repertoires with fewer than 30,000 or more than 120,000 public chains were left out of co-occurrence clustering, as were four to six repertoires with anomalous nucleotide sharing. Entries here come from immuneACCESS through TCRdb and include only in-frame sequences with V and J called. Some clones fail to appear in such tables; in the studies checked, an unresolved V gene covers under half of the shortfall, and the cause of the remainder is unknown. V, J and clone size are those of that table, while D and trimming were read from the DNA. This sample holds about 160,000 clones; around 77% were observed only once. The ten top clones hold about 1.3% of the sample.

Details on this clone: The target of this receptor is not known. Per-base qualities were not stored, and no clone one base away is much larger.

The clonotype comes from a woman in her thirties in good health and CMV-seronegative. Sequencing was performed on PBMCs. This sequence uses TRBV11-1 and TRBJ1-6; 9 central nucleotides agree with TRBD1. The DNA is as follows: TGTGCCAGCAGCTCCTACCGGGACAGGGCATCACCCCTCCACTTT. This translates into CASSSYRDRASPLHF.